This T cell receptor beta chain is from a study of T cells in Graves' hyperthyroidism and ophthalmopathy. Findings of the study overall: The model forecast ophthalmopathy, anticipating it by a median about 6.5 months before onset.

V dropped 8 bases and J dropped 0 bases, with 17 bases sitting between them. The CDR3 loop spans 15 amino acids. Germline V gene data show CDR1 as SGHVS and CDR2 as FQNEAQ. This clonotype was found many times. Its antigen is as yet unknown. Any patient presenting with uncontrolled infection, other autoimmune disease, pregnancy or lactation was left out. Diagnostic decisions used clinical symptoms, serum thyroxine and TRAb, thyroid ultrasound and orbital computed tomography. From RNA transcripts, TCR beta CDR3 regions were amplified. First-round RT-PCR with HTBI primers amplified the TCR CDR3 region. A single record per CDR3 protein comes from TCRdb applying MiXCR to the multiplex PCR reads. The top ten clones hold about 20% of a sample with some 400,000 distinct CDR3 sequences, about 13% of them seen once.

The rearrangement joins TRBV7-8 to TRBJ2-7; tentatively, D is TRBD2 (7 bases). Sequencing was carried out using blood. The clonotype originates from a man aged 25 to 40 with Graves' hyperthyroidism that later progressed to Graves' ophthalmopathy. CDR3 nucleotide sequence: TGTGCCAGCCGGGAGGTGGCGGACAGCTCCTACGAGCAGTACTTC. The encoded protein is CASREVADSSYEQYF.